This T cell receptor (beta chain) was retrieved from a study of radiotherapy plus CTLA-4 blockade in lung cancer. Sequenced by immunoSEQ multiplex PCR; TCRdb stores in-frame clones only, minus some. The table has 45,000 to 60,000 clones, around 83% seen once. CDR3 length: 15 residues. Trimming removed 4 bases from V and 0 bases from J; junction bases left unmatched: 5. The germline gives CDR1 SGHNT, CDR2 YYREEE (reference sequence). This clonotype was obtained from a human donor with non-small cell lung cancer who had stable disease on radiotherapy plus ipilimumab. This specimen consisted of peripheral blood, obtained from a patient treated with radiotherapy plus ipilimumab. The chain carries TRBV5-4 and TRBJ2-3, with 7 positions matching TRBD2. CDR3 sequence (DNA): TGTGCCAGCAGCACCGGGACTACTAGCACAGATACGCAGTATTTT. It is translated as CASSTGTTSTDTQYF.